This is a list of T cell receptor beta chains from one sample in a study of OX40 agonist ivuxolimab in advanced cancers. Repertoires were generated with immunoSEQ multiplex PCR, while TCRdb's copy carries only in-frame clones and drops some. This sample has 90,000 to 100,000 clones, with approximately 91% found just once. The starting material was CD4+ or CD8+ T cells sorted from blood, obtained in a trial of the OX40 agonist ivuxolimab. All receptors come from an adult with an advanced solid tumor such as melanoma, head and neck, liver or kidney cancer. The CDR3 runs from the conserved cysteine through the conserved F or W. The D gene is left open where the match is weak. The size of a clone is reported for some rows only, either as once, few or many, or as a class for expanded clones.

>TRBJ1-1|TRBD1|-|TRBV10-2
TGCGCCAGCAGTCCGACAGGGATGACTTTCTTT
CASSPTGMTFF
>TRBJ1-2|-|-|TRBV19
TGTGCCAGTCGGTATTCTAACTATGGCTACACCTTC
CASRYSNYGYTF
>TRBJ1-1|TRBD1|-|TRBV18
TGTGCCAGCTCACGCGGACAGGGATTGAACACTGAAGCTTTCTTT
CASSRGQGLNTEAFF
>TRBJ2-2|-|-|TRBV11-3
TGTGCCAGCAGCCGGGAGCCGACCGGGGAGCTGTTTTTT
CASSREPTGELFF
>TRBJ2-7|TRBD2|once|TRBV28
TGTGCCACCCTAGCGGGGGGTACCTACGAGCAGTACTTC
CATLAGGTYEQYF
>TRBJ1-1|-|-|TRBV7-9
TGTGCCAGCAGCTCAACGGTCGGGGGTGAAGCTTTCTTT
CASSSTVGGEAFF
>TRBJ1-5|TRBD1|-|TRBV7-2
TGTGCCAGCAGACGGGGACAGAATCAGCCCCAGCATTTT
CASRRGQNQPQHF
>TRBJ1-1|-|-|TRBV18
TGTGCCAGCTCACCGGGGGCGAACACTGAAGCTTTCTTT
CASSPGANTEAFF
>TRBJ2-5|-|-|TRBV30
TGTGCCTGGAGTATATCACTGTCCCAAGAGACCCAGTACTTC
CAWSISLSQETQYF
>TRBJ2-3|TRBD2|-|TRBV7-9
TGTGCCAGCAGCTTAGAGGTAGCGGGGCAGTATTTT
CASSLEVAGQYF
>TRBJ2-1|-|-|TRBV18
TGTGCCAGCTCACCCGCCTCCTACAATGAGCAGTTCTTC
CASSPASYNEQFF
>TRBJ1-2|-|-|TRBV28
TGTGCCAGCAGTGCCACAAACCGATATGGCTACACCTTC
CASSATNRYGYTF
>TRBJ2-3|-|-|TRBV6-5
TGTGCCAGCAGTTACTCCCTATCTATGGGTACGCAGTATTTT
CASSYSLSMGTQYF
>TRBJ2-2|TRBD2|-|TRBV7-3
TGTGCCAGCAGCTTAACCGTGCCTAGCGGACACACCGGGGAGCTGTTTTTT
CASSLTVPSGHTGELFF
>TRBJ2-3|-|-|TRBV27
TGTGCCAGCAGAGGAGACCTGAGGGAGTGGGAGGATACGCAGTATTTT
CASRGDLREWEDTQYF
>TRBJ1-2|-|-|TRBV29-1
TGCAGCGCCGCCCCCCAGACTAACTATGGCTACACCTTC
CSAAPQTNYGYTF
>TRBJ2-2|-|-|TRBV10-1
TGCGCCACCCAATACCCGAACACCGGGGAGCTGTTTTTT
CATQYPNTGELFF
>TRBJ1-2|-|-|TRBV19
TGTGCCAGTAGTACCATCGCCGGGGGCCTTGGTGGCTACACCTTC
CASSTIAGGLGGYTF
>TRBJ2-7|TRBD2|once|TRBV28
TGTGCCAGCAGTTCCCCGCTAGCGGGGGCCTACGAGCAGTACTTC
CASSSPLAGAYEQYF
>TRBJ1-5|-|-|TRBV5-1
TGCGCCAGCAGCTTCTCAGGGGCACAGAATCAGCCCCAGCATTTT
CASSFSGAQNQPQHF
>TRBJ2-3|-|-|TRBV12-5
TGTGCTAGTGGTTTGCAGTTCACAGATACGCAGTATTTT
CASGLQFTDTQYF
>TRBJ2-1|-|once|TRBV7-3
TGTGCCAGCAGCCTGGGACACTCCTACAATGAGCAGTTCTTC
CASSLGHSYNEQFF
>TRBJ1-4|TRBD1|-|TRBV5-6
TGTGCCAGCAGCTTCTTAGGGACAGGGAATGAAAAACTGTTTTTT
CASSFLGTGNEKLFF
>TRBJ2-4|TRBD2|-|TRBV2
TGTGCCAGCAGTTTCGGGACTAGCGGGAGGGGAGCCAAAAACATTCAGTACTTC
CASSFGTSGRGAKNIQYF
>TRBJ1-2|TRBD1|-|TRBV28
TGTGCCAGCAGTTTCGGGATAACAGGGGGATTTTATGGCTACACCTTC
CASSFGITGGFYGYTF
>TRBJ2-7|-|-|TRBV19
TGTGCCAGTAGTCGGGCTAGCGCGAACTACGAGCAGTACTTC
CASSRASANYEQYF
>TRBJ2-7|-|-|TRBV27
TGTGCCACAGGGGTAGCCCAGACCTACGAGCAGTACTTC
CATGVAQTYEQYF
>TRBJ1-3|-|-|TRBV6-1
TGTGCCAGCAGTGAACGGTTCTCTGGAAACACCATATATTTT
CASSERFSGNTIYF
>TRBJ2-1|-|-|TRBV5-1
TGCGCCAGCAGCTTTCCGAGCGGGAATGAGCAGTTCTTC
CASSFPSGNEQFF
>TRBJ1-2|-|-|TRBV5-1
TGCGCCAGCAGCTCTTCCGGGACCGACCTCTATGGCTACACCTTC
CASSSSGTDLYGYTF